Listed here is a single T cell receptor beta chain. Its antigen target is currently unknown. Base qualities are missing; no much larger clone stands one base away. This sample is part of a study of blood T cell repertoires in COVID-19 (dated by TCRdb to the early 2020s). Notes on the research overall: Collaborator samples came from the United States, Italy and Spain and covered acute and convalescent phases of COVID-19. The prospective study material was composed of cDNA or gDNA derived from T cells, B-cell-depleted T cells, or PBMCs. Subjects who had been exposed to COVID-19, were actively infected with it, or had recovered from it provided the deeply sampled blood TCRbeta repertoires that made up the dataset. The repertoires were released in a freely available public database meant as a resource for research on the immune response to SARS-CoV-2. The samples were drawn from the first 160 participants of the ongoing ImmuneRACE study and from some 1,300 subjects provided by 6 global collaborators. Nearly every sample came with metadata listing a de-identified subject ID, COVID-19 status, age in years and sex. Where available, HLA class I and class II types were obtained from metadata supplied by the sample provider rather than from assay-based typing. The study at large found these results: How much clinical and demographic metadata was included differed by source and by participant, and the metadata was provided uncurated.

The collaborating institutions used their own protocols to collect whole blood in K2EDTA tubes. For TCRbeta analysis, collaborators shipped samples in one of three forms: frozen whole blood, isolated PBMCs, or DNA extracted from either of those sample types. Trimming removed 4 bases from V and 5 bases from J, leaving 16 bases between the germline ends. CDR1 and CDR2 are read off the germline V gene as SGHRS and YFSETQ. The CDR3 sequence holds 14 residues, the cysteine and phenylalanine included. Only the CDR3 DNA stays, 42 bases, in frame from base 1. TCRbeta CDR3 regions were amplified from genomic DNA by means of the immunoSEQ Assay, a bias-controlled multiplex PCR. The study's own analysis went as follows. The number of nucleated cells in each sample was estimated from the amplification of reference gene primers within the assay. To quantify the absolute abundance of each unique TCRbeta CDR3 rearrangement, sequence reads were collapsed and filtered. For each sample, productive Simpson clonality was calculated as the square root of Simpson's diversity index across productive rearrangements. TCRdb retrieved this table from immuneACCESS and kept in-frame rearrangements only. Not all clones are present; in checked studies, unresolved V genes account for under half, and no reason is known for the remainder. The DNA was the basis for D and trimming; V, J and clone size are from that table. This sample is represented by around 300,000 clones; 65% to 90% of them were singletons. Roughly 13% of the sample is in the top ten clones.

This sequence originates from a human donor in a cohort sampled during active COVID-19. The sequencing input was peripheral blood. The rearranged segments are TRBV5-1 and TRBJ2-7; 6 matching bases give a weak D call of TRBD2. The CDR3 reads as follows: CASSPGSPRDEQYF. The sequenced DNA is TGCGCCAGCAGCCCCGGGAGTCCGAGGGACGAGCAGTACTTC.